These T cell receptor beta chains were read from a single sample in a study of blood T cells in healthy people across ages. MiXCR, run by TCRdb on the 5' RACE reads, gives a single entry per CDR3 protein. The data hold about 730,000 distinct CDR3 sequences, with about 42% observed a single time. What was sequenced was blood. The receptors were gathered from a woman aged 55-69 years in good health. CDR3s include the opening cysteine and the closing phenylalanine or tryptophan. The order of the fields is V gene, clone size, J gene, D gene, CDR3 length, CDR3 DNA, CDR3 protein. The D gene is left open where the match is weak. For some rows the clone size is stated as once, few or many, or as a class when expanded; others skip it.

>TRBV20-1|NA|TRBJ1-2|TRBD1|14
TGCAGTGCCAATCGACTCGGACAGGGAGATGGCTACACCTTC
CSANRLGQGDGYTF
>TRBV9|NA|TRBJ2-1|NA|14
TGTGCCAGCAGCGTGGGCGGGATTGCCAATGAGCAGTTCTTC
CASSVGGIANEQFF
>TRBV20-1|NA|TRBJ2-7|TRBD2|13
TGCACCCTACTAGCGGGAATAGGTGACGAGCAGTACTTC
CTLLAGIGDEQYF
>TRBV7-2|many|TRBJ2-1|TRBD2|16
TGTGCCAGCAGCCGGCTGGGACTAGCGGGGCGGGATGAGCAGTTCTTC
CASSRLGLAGRDEQFF
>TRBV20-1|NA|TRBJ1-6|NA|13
TGCAGTGCTAGGACAGAGATCAATTCACCCCTCCACTTT
CSARTEINSPLHF
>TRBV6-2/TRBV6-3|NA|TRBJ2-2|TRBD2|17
TGTGCCAGCAGTTACCGTGGGGCTAGCGGAGACACCGGGGAGCTGTTTTTT
CASSYRGASGDTGELFF
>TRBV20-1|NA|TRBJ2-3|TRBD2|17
TGCAGTGCTGAGACTAGCGGGATTGCAGACCCCACAGATACGCAGTATTTT
CSAETSGIADPTDTQYF
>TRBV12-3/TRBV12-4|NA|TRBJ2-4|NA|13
TGTGCCAGCAGTTTAAGCCCGAAAAACATTCAGTACTTC
CASSLSPKNIQYF
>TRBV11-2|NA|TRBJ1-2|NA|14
TGTGCCAGCAGCCGGGTGGGGGGGAGATATGGCTACACCTTC
CASSRVGGRYGYTF
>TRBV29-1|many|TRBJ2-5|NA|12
TGCAGCGTAGTAGTGACACAAGAGACCCAGTACTTC
CSVVVTQETQYF
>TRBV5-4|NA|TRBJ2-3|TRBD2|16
TGTGCCAGCAGCAAAAGACTAGCGGGAGTTACAGATACGCAGTATTTT
CASSKRLAGVTDTQYF
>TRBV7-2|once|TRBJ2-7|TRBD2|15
TGTGCCAGCAGCTTTACTAGCGTAAGCCCCTACGAGCAGTACTTC
CASSFTSVSPYEQYF
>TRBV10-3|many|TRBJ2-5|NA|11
TGTGCCATCAGCCAGGAGGAGACCCAGTACTTC
CAISQEETQYF
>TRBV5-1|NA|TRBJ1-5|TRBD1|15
TGCGCCAGCAGCTTGATGGGGACAGGGGATCAGCCCCAGCATTTT
CASSLMGTGDQPQHF
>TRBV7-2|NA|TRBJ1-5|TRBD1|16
TGTGCCAGCAGCTTAGAGACAGGGGTTGTCAATCAGCCCCAGCATTTT
CASSLETGVVNQPQHF
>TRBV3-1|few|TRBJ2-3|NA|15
TGTGCCAGCAGCTCGCCCCAATACCGCACAGATACGCAGTATTTT
CASSSPQYRTDTQYF
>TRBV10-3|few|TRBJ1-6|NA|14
TGTGCCACCTTGGACAGCTCCTATAATTCACCCCTCCACTTT
CATLDSSYNSPLHF
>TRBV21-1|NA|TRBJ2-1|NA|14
TGTGCCAGCAGCAAAAGATTGGCAGGGCCGAGGCAGTTCTTC
CASSKRLAGPRQFF
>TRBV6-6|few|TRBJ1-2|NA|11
TGTGCCAGCTTCGGCAGCTATGGCTACACCTTC
CASFGSYGYTF
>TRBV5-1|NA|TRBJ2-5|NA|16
TGCGCCAGCAGCTTGGCTGGGCGGCAGGGTGGAGAGACCCAGTACTTC
CASSLAGRQGGETQYF
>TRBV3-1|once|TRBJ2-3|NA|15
TGTGCCAGCAGCCCATCTAGCGCGAGCACAGATACGCAGTATTTT
CASSPSSASTDTQYF
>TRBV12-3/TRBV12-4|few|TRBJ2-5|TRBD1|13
TGTGCCAGCAGCCCGGGACAGGTTGAGACCCAGTACTTC
CASSPGQVETQYF
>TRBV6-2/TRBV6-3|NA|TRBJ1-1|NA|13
TGTGCCAGCAGTTACACCGGGCCCGTGATGGCTTTCTTT
CASSYTGPVMAFF
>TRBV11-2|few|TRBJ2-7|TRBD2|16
TGTGCCAGCAGCTTCCGACTAGCGGGAGTCTACAATGAGCAGTACTTC
CASSFRLAGVYNEQYF
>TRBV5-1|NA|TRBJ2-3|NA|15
TGCGCCAGCAGCTCATGGACTCGTCTCACAGATACGCAGTATTTT
CASSSWTRLTDTQYF
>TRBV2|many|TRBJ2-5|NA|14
TGTGCCAGCATAACCACGGGGGTTGGAGAGACCCAGTACTTC
CASITTGVGETQYF
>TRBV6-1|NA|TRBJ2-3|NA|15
TGTGCCAGCAGTGAACTAAACACGCCGGGGGATACGCAGTATTTT
CASSELNTPGDTQYF
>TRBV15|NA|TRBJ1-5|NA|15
TGTGCCACCAGCAGAGATGGCCAACTGTATCAGCCCCAGCATTTT
CATSRDGQLYQPQHF
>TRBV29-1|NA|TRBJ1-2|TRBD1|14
TGCAGCGCCTTGACAGGGGGGCCAAACTATGGCTACACCTTC
CSALTGGPNYGYTF
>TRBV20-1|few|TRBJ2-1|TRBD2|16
TGCAGTGCCCTAGATAGGACTAGCGGGGGGGACAATGAGCAGTTCTTC
CSALDRTSGGDNEQFF
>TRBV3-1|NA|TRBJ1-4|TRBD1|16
TGTGCCAGCAGCCAAGGAACGAACAGGGGTTACGAAAAACTGTTTTTT
CASSQGTNRGYEKLFF
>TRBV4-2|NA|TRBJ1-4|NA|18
TGTGCCAGCAGCCAAGGAGCCTTTAAGGTCTCATTGCTCGAAAAACTGTTTTTT
CASSQGAFKVSLLEKLFF
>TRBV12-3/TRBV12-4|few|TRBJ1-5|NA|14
TGTGCCAGCAGCCGCCGGGACCTCAATCAGCCCCAGCATTTT
CASSRRDLNQPQHF
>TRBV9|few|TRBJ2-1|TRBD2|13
TGTGCCAGCAGCGTAGGGGGGGGAGGTGAGCAGTTCTTC
CASSVGGGGEQFF
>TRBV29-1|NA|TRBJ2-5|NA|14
TGCAGCGGTGCACAGGGTAGAGGCCAAGAGACCCAGTACTTC
CSGAQGRGQETQYF
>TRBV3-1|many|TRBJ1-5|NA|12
TGTGCCAGCAGCCATGGGGAGCAGCCCCAGCATTTT
CASSHGEQPQHF
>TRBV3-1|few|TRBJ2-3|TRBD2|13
TGTGCCAGCACTAGCGGGGATTCAGATACGCAGTATTTT
CASTSGDSDTQYF
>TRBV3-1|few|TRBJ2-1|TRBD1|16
TGTGCCAGCAGCCTCAAAGGGGGCGGAAGCGGCGATGAGCAGTTCTTC
CASSLKGGGSGDEQFF
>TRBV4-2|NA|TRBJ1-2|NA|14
TGTGCCAGCAGCCAAGATCACACGGCGGGGGTCTACACCTTC
CASSQDHTAGVYTF
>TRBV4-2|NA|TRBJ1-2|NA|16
TGTGCCAGCAGCCGAGATGCTGGGGATTCGGCGAATGGCTACACCTTC
CASSRDAGDSANGYTF
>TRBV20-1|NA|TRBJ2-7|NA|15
TGCAGTGCTAGGGGGTCGGGGGGCGTCGTCTACGAGCAGTACTTC
CSARGSGGVVYEQYF
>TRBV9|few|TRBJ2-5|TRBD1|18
TGTGCCAGCAGCGCAGGTTCAGGGGGCCAGGGCCTCCAAGAGACCCAGTACTTC
CASSAGSGGQGLQETQYF
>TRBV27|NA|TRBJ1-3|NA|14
TGTGCCAGCAGTGGGACTGAAGCTGGAAACACCATATATTTT
CASSGTEAGNTIYF
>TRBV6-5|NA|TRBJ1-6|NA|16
TGTGCCAGCAGCAAACGACAGATCTCCCATAATTCACCCCTCCACTTT
CASSKRQISHNSPLHF